These 28 T cell receptor beta chains were all obtained from the same sample, sequenced in a study of metastatic and nonmetastatic thyroid tumors. TCRdb reassembled clones from the PCR reads with MiXCR. The sample includes about 11,000 clones, around 30% of them seen just once. Before thyroid surgery, none of the patients had received any treatment. The specimen sequenced was tumor tissue. All receptors come from a female donor with papillary thyroid cancer or a benign thyroid nodule (not recorded which). Some clones in this sample may be carry-over from other donors' samples.

This clone ranks as medium-sized. The chain links TRBV6-4 to TRBJ2-3; TRBD2 matches at 8 bases. This CDR3 region has 14 residues. The V gene end was trimmed by 9 bases and the J gene end by 2 bases; junction bases not matched to a gene: 7. The germline gives CDR1 MRHNA, CDR2 SNTAGT. CDR3 region: CASHHGGDTDTQYF. In DNA form, the CDR3 reads TGTGCCAGTCATCACGGGGGGGACACAGATACGCAGTATTTT.

This clone showed up just a few times. CDR3: CASSQEMGKGDEKLFF. The CDR3 nucleotides are TGCGCCAGCAGCCAAGAAATGGGGAAAGGGGATGAAAAACTGTTTTTT. This sequence joins TRBV4-1 and TRBJ1-4, with D perhaps TRBD1 (5 bases). V was shortened by 0 bases and J by 6 bases, with 14 bases between the two germline ends. Germline values: CDR1 MGHRA, CDR2 YSYEKL. CDR3 length: 16 residues.

The chain has TRBV7-9 and TRBJ2-5, with D uncertain. The CDR3 contains 15 residues. The V end lost 2 bases, the J end lost 4 bases, and 14 bases lay between the germline ends. Per the germline V gene, CDR1 is SEHNR and CDR2 is FQNEAQ (reference sequence). In DNA form, the CDR3 reads TGTGCCAGCAGCTTACAGGCTTCCCGAGGAGAGACCCAGTACTTC. Its protein is CASSLQASRGETQYF.

The chain has TRBV30 and TRBJ2-7; D unresolved. Germline V gene sequence: CDR1 GTSNPN, CDR2 SVGIG (reference sequence). Trimming left V 1 base short and J 3 bases short, with 13 bases between. The CDR3 length is 14 residues. As DNA, the CDR3 is TGTGCCTGGAGTGGGGTAGAGACCTTCTACGAGCAGTACTTC. Translating it yields CAWSGVETFYEQYF.

This clone has just a few counts. V and J are TRBV6-1 and TRBJ2-5; D gene ambiguous. There are 15 residues in the CDR3. The germline gives CDR1 MNHNS, CDR2 SASEGT. Trimming removed 5 bases from V and 5 bases from J, with 18 bases in between. The CDR3 DNA reads TGTGCCAGCAGTCGGAACGGGTATTCCGGGGAGACCCAGTACTTC. It yields the protein CASSRNGYSGETQYF.

This clone is termed medium-sized. This rearrangement joins TRBV20-1 to TRBJ2-7, with a tentative D call TRBD1 (6 bases). The CDR3 totals 12 residues. Germline CDR1 reads DFQATT; CDR2 reads SNEGSKA (reference sequence). V gave up 7 bases and J gave up 3 bases, with 13 bases separating them. The CDR3 sequence is CSGSRDIYEQYF. CDR3 nucleotides: TGCAGTGGCTCGAGGGACATCTACGAGCAGTACTTC.

The chain uses TRBV20-1 and TRBJ2-7; D possibly corresponds to TRBD1 (6 bases). V lost 0 bases and J lost 2, with 14 bases in between. CDR1 DFQATT and CDR2 SNEGSKA come from the germline V gene (reference sequence). There are 15 residues in the CDR3. As DNA, the CDR3 is TGCAGTGCTAGAGAGGCCAGACAGGAGACCTACGAGCAGTACTTC. Residues: CSAREARQETYEQYF.

This clone qualifies as medium-sized (0.01 to 0.1%). The CDR3 spells CASNERELSYNEQFF. For the CDR3, the DNA is TGTGCCAGCAACGAGCGGGAGCTCTCCTACAATGAGCAGTTCTTC. The chain uses TRBV7-2 and TRBJ2-1, with 8 positions matching TRBD2. The germline V gene encodes CDR1 SGHTA and CDR2 FQGNSA. This CDR3 is 15 amino acids long. Trimming at V came to 7 bases and at J to 0 bases, leaving 5 bases not matched to a gene.

The genes are TRBV10-3 and TRBJ2-7; tentative D call: TRBD2 (6 bases). The V end was cut by 4 bases, the J end by 0 bases, with 13 bases between. There are 15 residues in the CDR3. CDR1 is ENHRY, CDR2 SYGVKD, per germline. The CDR3 bases are TGTGCCATCAGTGGGTGGGACTTGAGCTCCTACGAGCAGTACTTC. Its translation is CAISGWDLSSYEQYF.

This clone is classed as medium-sized (0.01 to 0.1%). V usage is TRBV5-1 and J usage is TRBJ2-3; D unclear. Germline CDR1 and CDR2: SGHRS and YFSETQ. Trimming took off 4 bases at V and 2 bases at J, with 11 bases between the two ends. CDR3 size: 14 residues. The CDR3 region has the DNA TGCGCCAGCAGCGTGGGGAAGACCACAGATACGCAGTATTTT. Translation: CASSVGKTTDTQYF.

The J gene is TRBJ2-3, the V gene TRBV14, with 8 bases lining up with TRBD2. The CDR3 spans 15 residues. After removal of 3 bases from V and 4 bases from J, the junction contained 6 bases not matched to a gene. Germline assignment: CDR1 SGHDN and CDR2 FVKESK. CDR3 sequence: CASSHSGTRADTQYF. CDR3 in DNA: TGTGCCAGCAGCCATTCCGGGACTAGGGCAGATACGCAGTATTTT. Full variable domain (outside the CDR3, taken from reference TRBV14 and TRBJ2-3): EAGVTQFPSHSVIEKGQTVTLRCDPISGHDNLYWYRRVMGKEIKFLLHFVKESKQDESGMPNNRFLAERTGGTYSTLKVQPAELEDSGVYFCASSHSGTRADTQYFGPGTRLTVL.

The chain links TRBV20-1 to TRBJ1-2, with 11 bases that match TRBD1. Losses at the gene ends were 2 bases for V and 2 bases for J; bases not matched to a gene: 7. Germline-derived CDR1 and CDR2 are DFQATT and SNEGSKA (reference sequence). CDR3 length: 16 amino acids. For the CDR3, the DNA is TGCAGTGCTAGAAACACCCGGGACAGGGGGAACTATGGCTACACCTTC. Protein product: CSARNTRDRGNYGYTF.

This clone came up many times. V and J are TRBV4-2 and TRBJ1-1, with a tentative D call TRBD1 (6 bases). V was shortened by 0 bases and J by 0 bases, with 8 bases between the two germline ends. Germline CDR1 and CDR2: LGHNA and YNFKEQ. This CDR3 region has 15 residues. The CDR3 region has the DNA TGTGCCAGCAGCCAAGAGCAGGGGATGAACACTGAAGCTTTCTTT. It translates to CASSQEQGMNTEAFF.

This clone appeared a single time. The chain recombines TRBV30 with TRBJ2-7; 7 nucleotides line up with TRBD2. CDR1 is GTSNPN and CDR2 is SVGIG in the germline V gene (reference sequence). The CDR3 is 12 residues long. V lost 3 bases and J lost 1; bases outside the gene matches: 0. CDR3: CAWRGGSYEQYF. CDR3 DNA sequence: TGTGCCTGGAGGGGAGGGTCCTACGAGCAGTACTTC.

This clone is medium-sized (0.01 to 0.1%) within its sample. The rearrangement uses TRBV25-1 and TRBJ2-7; possible D gene TRBD1, 6 bases. The CDR3 contains 14 residues. Germline CDR1 is MGHDK and CDR2 is SYGVNS. The V gene lost 6 bases and the J gene lost 2 bases, with 14 bases spanning the gap. The CDR3: CASRANRETYEQYF. CDR3 bases: TGTGCCAGCAGGGCGAACAGGGAAACCTACGAGCAGTACTTC.

By sample fraction, this clone is medium-sized. This sequence joins TRBV6-1 and TRBJ1-5, with D unclear. Germline V CDR1 and CDR2: MNHNS, SASEGT. The CDR3 is 13 amino acids. Trimming left V 2 bases short and J 5 bases short, with 7 bases between. The DNA for the CDR3 is TGTGCCAGCAGTGAAAATTGGGATCAGCCCCAGCATTTT. It encodes CASSENWDQPQHF.

This sequence joins TRBV6-1 and TRBJ2-3; no clear D gene. This CDR3 is 12 amino acids long. The V gene lost 4 bases and the J gene lost 1 base, with 3 bases spanning the gap. Germline V gene sequence: CDR1 MNHNS, CDR2 SASEGT. The CDR3 protein is CASSGGTDTQYF. The CDR3 coding sequence is TGTGCCAGCAGTGGGGGCACAGATACGCAGTATTTT.

This rearrangement joins TRBV5-1 to TRBJ2-1, with 8 bases fitting TRBD2. J gave up 0 bases and V 1 base, and 3 bases lay outside the gene matches. Germline lookup yields CDR1 SGHRS and CDR2 YFSETQ. The CDR3 contains 16 residues. In DNA, the CDR3 is TGCGCCAGCAGCTTGACTAGCGGTAGCTCCTACAATGAGCAGTTCTTC. As protein: CASSLTSGSSYNEQFF.

This clone turned up a few times. The V and J genes are TRBV6-4 and TRBJ2-3; the D gene is possibly TRBD2 (5 bases). V dropped 0 bases and J dropped 2 bases, with 6 bases sitting between them. CDR3 length equals 14 residues. Germline V gene data show CDR1 as MRHNA and CDR2 as SNTAGT. CDR3 bases: TGTGCCAGCAGTGACTCGCTAGCCACAGATACGCAGTATTTT. This translates into CASSDSLATDTQYF.

V and J are TRBV18 and TRBJ1-5; 8 nucleotides line up with TRBD1. Looked up from germline, CDR1 is KGHSH and CDR2 is LQKENI. V gave up 3 bases and J gave up 6 bases; unmatched junction bases: 4. This CDR3 comprises 14 residues. The DNA for the CDR3 is TGTGCCAGCTCACCTTCACAGGGGGTTCAGCCCCAGCATTTT. Translated: CASSPSQGVQPQHF.

The V gene is TRBV7-6, the J gene TRBJ2-1; 7 bases map to TRBD2. Looked up from germline, CDR1 is SGHVS and CDR2 is FNYEAQ. The V gene end was trimmed by 1 base and the J gene end by 4 bases; junction bases not matched to a gene: 7. The CDR3 is made up of 16 amino acids. CDR3: CASSLDTAGAYNEQFF. As DNA, the CDR3 is TGTGCCAGCAGCTTAGATACTGCGGGAGCTTACAATGAGCAGTTCTTC.

By its share, this clone is medium-sized. The CDR3 nucleotides read TGCGCCAGCAGCCGGACGACAGGGTCCAATCAGCCCCAGCATTTT. Encoded protein: CASSRTTGSNQPQHF. The V and J genes are TRBV4-3 and TRBJ1-5; 7 positions agree with TRBD1. Germline V gene data show CDR1 as LGHNA and CDR2 as YSLEER. V shed 4 bases and J 3 bases; nucleotides not matched to a gene: 6. CDR3 length equals 15 residues.

This clone came up once. The V gene is TRBV5-1, the J gene TRBJ2-7; D remains unclear. This CDR3 region has 12 residues. Trimming took 4 bases from V and 1 from J, leaving 6 bases between them. The germline CDR1 and CDR2 sequences are SGHRS and YFSETQ. As DNA, the CDR3 is TGCGCCAGCAGCGGATATTCCTACGAGCAGTACTTC. As protein: CASSGYSYEQYF.

This clone is medium-sized within its sample. The rearrangement links TRBV10-1 to TRBJ2-1; the match to TRBD1 covers 7 bases. J was trimmed by 8 bases and V by 3 bases; bases with no gene match: 4. The CDR3 sequence is 13 residues long. CDR1 and CDR2 (germline): WNHNN, SYGVQD (reference sequence). The CDR3 is CASSERTGYEQFF. The CDR3 DNA reads TGCGCCAGCAGTGAAAGGACAGGCTATGAGCAGTTCTTC.

This clone was seen many times. This rearrangement joins TRBV5-6 to TRBJ2-6; perhaps TRBD2 as D (6 bases). Trimming pared 3 bases from V and 0 bases from J, leaving 16 bases between. Germline CDR1 is SGHDT and CDR2 is YYEEEE. The length of the CDR3 is 18 residues. CDR3 sequence (DNA): TGTGCCAGCAGCTACTCCCCCTACGGGAGCTCTGGGGCCAACGTCCTGACTTTC. It encodes CASSYSPYGSSGANVLTF. Full variable domain (remainder filled in from reference TRBV5-6 and TRBJ2-6): DAGVTQSPTHLIKTRGQQVTLRCSPKSGHDTVSWYQQALGQGPQFIFQYYEEEERQRGNFPDRFSGHQFPNYSSELNVNALLLGDSALYLCASSYSPYGSSGANVLTFGAGSRLTVL.

The V gene is TRBV19, the J gene TRBJ1-2; 8 bases agree with TRBD1. Germline V lookup: CDR1 LNHDA, CDR2 SQIVND (reference sequence). V lost 7 bases and J lost 8; bases outside the gene matches: 6. This CDR3 is built from 12 residues. The CDR3, as DNA: TGTGCCAGTACCCAGGGGGCGGGAGGCTACACCTTC. It yields the protein CASTQGAGGYTF.

There are many counts of this clone. The gene calls are TRBV7-9 and TRBJ1-1; D may be TRBD1 (6 bases). Germline assignment: CDR1 SEHNR and CDR2 FQNEAQ (reference sequence). CDR3 size: 14 residues. Trimming took 0 bases from V and 2 from J, leaving 7 bases between them. Written as DNA, the CDR3 is TGTGCCAGCAGCTTAGCGACAGGAAACACTGAAGCTTTCTTT. Translating it yields CASSLATGNTEAFF.

The J gene is TRBJ2-7, the V gene TRBV7-3; 8 nucleotides agree with TRBD2. Per the germline V gene, CDR1 is SGHTA and CDR2 is FQGTGA. The CDR3 has 15 residues. The J segment lost 6 bases and the V segment lost 2 bases, leaving 9 bases of the junction unmatched. CDR3: CASSLAHGRAGEQYF. In nucleotides, the CDR3 is TGTGCCAGCAGCTTAGCCCACGGGAGGGCGGGCGAGCAGTACTTC.